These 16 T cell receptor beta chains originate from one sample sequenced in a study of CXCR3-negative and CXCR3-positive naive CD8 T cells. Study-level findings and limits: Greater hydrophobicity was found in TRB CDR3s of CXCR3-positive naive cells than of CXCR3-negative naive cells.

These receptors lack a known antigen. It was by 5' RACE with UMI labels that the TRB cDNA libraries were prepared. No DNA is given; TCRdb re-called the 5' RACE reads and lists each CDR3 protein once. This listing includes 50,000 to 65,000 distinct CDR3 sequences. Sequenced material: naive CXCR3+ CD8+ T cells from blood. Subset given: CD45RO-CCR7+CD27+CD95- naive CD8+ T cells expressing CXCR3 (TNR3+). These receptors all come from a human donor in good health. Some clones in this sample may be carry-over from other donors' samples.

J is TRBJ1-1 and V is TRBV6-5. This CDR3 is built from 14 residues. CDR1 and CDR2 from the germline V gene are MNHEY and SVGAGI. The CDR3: CASSYEGTNTEAFF.

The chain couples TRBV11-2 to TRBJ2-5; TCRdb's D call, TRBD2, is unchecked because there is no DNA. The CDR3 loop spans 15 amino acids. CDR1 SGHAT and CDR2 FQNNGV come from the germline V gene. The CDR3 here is CASSLLLAGQETQYF.

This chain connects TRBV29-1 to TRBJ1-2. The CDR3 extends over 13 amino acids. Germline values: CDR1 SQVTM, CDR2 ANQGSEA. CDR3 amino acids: CSVEVWGTYGYTF.

CDR3 amino acids: CASIGQLYEQYF. V and J are TRBV2 and TRBJ2-7. From germline, CDR1 is SNHLY and CDR2 FYNNEI. The CDR3 totals 12 residues. Full variable domain (remainder filled in from reference TRBV2 and TRBJ2-7): EPEVTQTPSHQVTQMGQEVILRCVPISNHLYFYWYRQILGQKVEFLVSFYNNEISEKSEIFDDQFSVERPDGSNFTLKIRSTKLEDSAMYFCASIGQLYEQYFGPGTRLTVT.

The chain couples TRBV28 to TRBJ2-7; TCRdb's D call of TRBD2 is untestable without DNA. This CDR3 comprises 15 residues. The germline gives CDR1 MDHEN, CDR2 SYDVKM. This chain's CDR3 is CASTLGPGRSYEQYF.

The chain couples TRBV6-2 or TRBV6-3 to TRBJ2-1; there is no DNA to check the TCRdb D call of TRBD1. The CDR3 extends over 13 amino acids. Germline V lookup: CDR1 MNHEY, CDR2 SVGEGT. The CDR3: CASGAGTYNEQFF.

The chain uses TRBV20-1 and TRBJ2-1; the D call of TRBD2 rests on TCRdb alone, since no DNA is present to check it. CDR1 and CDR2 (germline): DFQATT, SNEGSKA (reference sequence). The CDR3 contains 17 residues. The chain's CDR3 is CSARDRSGETKRDEQFF.

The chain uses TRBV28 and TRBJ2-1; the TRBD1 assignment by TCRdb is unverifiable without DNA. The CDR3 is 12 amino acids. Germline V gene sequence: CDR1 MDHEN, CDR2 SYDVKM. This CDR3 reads CASSFTSRAPFF.

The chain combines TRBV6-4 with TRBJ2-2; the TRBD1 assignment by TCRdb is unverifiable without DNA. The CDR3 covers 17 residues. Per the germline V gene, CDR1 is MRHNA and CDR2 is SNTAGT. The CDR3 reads CASSPGWDIRRTGELFF.

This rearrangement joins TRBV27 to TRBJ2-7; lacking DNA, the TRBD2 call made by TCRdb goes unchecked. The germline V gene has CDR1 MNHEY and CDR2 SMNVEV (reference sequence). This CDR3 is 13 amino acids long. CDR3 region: CASSPGLSYEQYF.

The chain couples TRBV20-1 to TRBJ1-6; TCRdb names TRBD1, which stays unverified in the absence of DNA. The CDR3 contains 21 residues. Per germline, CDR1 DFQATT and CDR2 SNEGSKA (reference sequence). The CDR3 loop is CSASLPLPGRPAGDYNSPLHF.

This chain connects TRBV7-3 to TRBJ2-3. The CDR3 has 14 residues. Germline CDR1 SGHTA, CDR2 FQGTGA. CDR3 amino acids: CASSLKGSTDTQYF.

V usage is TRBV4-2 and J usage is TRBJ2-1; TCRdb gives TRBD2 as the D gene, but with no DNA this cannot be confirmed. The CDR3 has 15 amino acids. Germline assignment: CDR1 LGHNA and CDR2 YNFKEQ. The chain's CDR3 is CASSPTSGGDNEQFF.

The CDR3 is CASSVAGPGDTQYF. This rearrangement joins TRBV6-2 or TRBV6-3 to TRBJ2-3; the TCRdb D gene call, TRBD2, has no DNA to confirm it. The CDR3 loop spans 14 amino acids. Germline loops: CDR1 MNHEY, CDR2 SVGEGT.

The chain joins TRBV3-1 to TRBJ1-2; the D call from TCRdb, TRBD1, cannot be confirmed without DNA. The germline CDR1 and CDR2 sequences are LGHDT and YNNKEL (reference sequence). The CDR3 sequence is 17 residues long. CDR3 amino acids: CASSQDLRTPYNYGYTF.

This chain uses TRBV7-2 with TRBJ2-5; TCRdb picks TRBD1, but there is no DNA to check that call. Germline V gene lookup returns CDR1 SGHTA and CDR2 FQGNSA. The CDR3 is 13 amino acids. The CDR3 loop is CASSYETGLDQYF. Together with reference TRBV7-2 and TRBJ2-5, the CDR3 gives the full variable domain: GAGVSQSPSNKVTEKGKDVELRCDPISGHTALYWYRQSLGQGLEFLIYFQGNSAPDKSGLPSDRFSAERTGGSVSTLTIQRTQQEDSAVYLCASSYETGLDQYFGPGTRLLVL.